The 23 T cell receptor beta chains reported below all come from one sample, sequenced in a study of somatic mutations in cytotoxic T cells in rheumatoid arthritis. Method: immunoSEQ multiplex PCR; TCRdb's copy keeps in-frame clones and lacks some. The sample lists about 16,000 clones; 78% were seen once. The sequenced sample was CD8+ T cells sorted from blood. The receptors come from an adult with rheumatoid arthritis.

This clone was recorded once. The chain uses TRBV10-1 and TRBJ2-3; either TRBD1 or TRBD2 may supply D (6 bases each). The CDR3 is 14 amino acids. Germline V gene sequence: CDR1 WNHNN, CDR2 SYGVQD (reference sequence). Deletions cut 5 bases from V and 1 base from J, with 10 bases between. CDR3 bases: TGCGCCAGCAGTTACGGGGGCGGCACAGATACGCAGTATTTT. The encoded protein is CASSYGGGTDTQYF.

This clone came up a few times. The chain joins TRBV11-2 to TRBJ1-1; D not resolved. The CDR3 spans 14 residues. Trimming stripped 4 bases from V and 3 bases from J, with 12 bases between. Germline assignment: CDR1 SGHAT and CDR2 FQNNGV. The CDR3 here is CASSSLPRHTEAFF. In nucleotides, the CDR3 is TGTGCCAGCAGCTCCCTCCCACGGCACACTGAAGCTTTCTTT.

This clone appeared once. V usage is TRBV5-4 and J usage is TRBJ1-2, with TRBD1 as a possible D gene (6 bases). Germline CDR1 SGHNT, CDR2 YYREEE (reference sequence). The CDR3 is 15 amino acids. V lost 3 bases and J 4 bases, leaving 16 bases between the germline ends. DNA of the CDR3: TGTGCCAGCAGCTCGGACAGAACAAGCGGCTATGGCTACACCTTC. Encoded protein: CASSSDRTSGYGYTF.

This clone has just a few counts. The rearrangement uses TRBV6-1 and TRBJ1-1, with D possibly being TRBD1 (5 bases). Germline V lookup: CDR1 MNHNS, CDR2 SASEGT. V was trimmed by 4 bases and J by 0 bases, leaving 6 bases between them. The CDR3 runs 13 residues. CDR3 nucleotides: TGTGCCAGCAGTGGGGACCTGAACACTGAAGCTTTCTTT. It translates to CASSGDLNTEAFF.

The CDR3 nucleotides are TGCGCCAGCAGCAGGGGGACAGGGATGGTAGCGGGGGAAGAGACCCAGTACTTC. Translating gives CASSRGTGMVAGEETQYF. The J gene is TRBJ2-5, the V gene TRBV5-1, with D perhaps matching TRBD1 or TRBD2 (9 bases each). CDR1 is SGHRS, CDR2 YFSETQ, per germline. V was cut by 4 bases and J by 3 bases, with 25 bases left in between. There are 18 residues in the CDR3.

This chain connects TRBV27 to TRBJ2-5; D is possibly TRBD2 (5 bases). From germline, CDR1 is MNHEY and CDR2 SMNVEV (reference sequence). CDR3 size: 15 residues. With 4 bases removed from V and 1 base from J, the gap between germline ends came to 13 bases. The CDR3 DNA reads as TGTGCCAGCAGTTCCACCGGACTCATCCAAGAGACCCAGTACTTC. Residues: CASSSTGLIQETQYF.

This clone showed up just a few times. The chain links TRBV11-2 to TRBJ1-2, with TRBD1 matching over 8 bases. This CDR3 is 16 amino acids long. Looked up from germline, CDR1 is SGHAT and CDR2 is FQNNGV. The V and J ends lost 0 bases and 8 bases, in that order; junction bases with no gene match: 11. CDR3 sequence reads: CASSLDPQGALGGYTF. In DNA, the CDR3 is TGTGCCAGCAGCTTAGATCCCCAGGGGGCGCTCGGCGGCTACACCTTC.

This clone was picked up one time. CDR3 in amino acids: CASSRDGSYEQYF. The CDR3 coding sequence is TGTGCCAGCAGCCGGGACGGCTCCTACGAGCAGTACTTC. This chain uses TRBV6-6 with TRBJ2-7; D may match TRBD1 or TRBD2 (5 bases each). Trimming left V 6 bases short and J 0 bases short, with 9 bases between. Looked up from germline, CDR1 is MNHNY and CDR2 is SVGAGI (reference sequence). This CDR3 spans 13 amino acids.

The chain recombines TRBV2 with TRBJ2-7; possibly TRBD2 for D (6 bases). Looked up from germline, CDR1 is SNHLY and CDR2 is FYNNEI. The CDR3 spans 13 residues. The ends were cut back, 8 bases at V and 5 bases at J, with 16 bases in the middle. This chain's CDR3 is CASAGEALHEQYF. CDR3 DNA sequence: TGTGCCAGCGCCGGGGAGGCACTCCACGAGCAGTACTTC. The full variable domain, with the rest looked up from reference TRBV2 and TRBJ2-7, is EPEVTQTPSHQVTQMGQEVILRCVPISNHLYFYWYRQILGQKVEFLVSFYNNEISEKSEIFDDQFSVERPDGSNFTLKIRSTKLEDSAMYFCASAGEALHEQYFGPGTRLTVT.

This sequence joins TRBV29-1 and TRBJ2-5, with a possible D match to TRBD2 (5 bases). Trimming took off 0 bases at V and 5 bases at J, with 16 bases between the two ends. The CDR3 consists of 15 residues. The germline V gene encodes CDR1 SQVTM and CDR2 ANQGSEA. CDR3 sequence: CSVEEAFGVRETQYF. In DNA form, the CDR3 reads TGCAGCGTTGAAGAGGCCTTCGGGGTGAGGGAGACCCAGTACTTC.

J is TRBJ1-4 and V is TRBV6-1; 10 nucleotides align to TRBD1. Trimming removed 8 bases from V and 13 bases from J; junction bases left unmatched: 13. The germline V gene encodes CDR1 MNHNS and CDR2 SASEGT. CDR3 length: 14 residues. The CDR3: CASWDRGIPEGLFF. CDR3 sequence (DNA): TGTGCCAGCTGGGACAGGGGAATCCCAGAGGGACTGTTTTTT.

V is TRBV6-5 and J is TRBJ2-5; TRBD1 agrees at 9 bases. The CDR3 is 15 amino acids. Germline assignment: CDR1 MNHEY and CDR2 SVGAGI. J gave up 2 bases and V 7 bases, and 8 bases lay outside the gene matches. The CDR3 loop reads CASTSGTGTQETQYF. The CDR3 DNA sequence: TGTGCCAGCACTTCCGGGACAGGGACTCAAGAGACCCAGTACTTC.

The chain is built from TRBV7-9 and TRBJ1-3, with 8 bases that match TRBD1. Germline CDR1 is SEHNR and CDR2 is FQNEAQ (reference sequence). The J segment lost 3 bases and the V segment lost 5 bases, leaving 9 bases of the junction unmatched. The CDR3 consists of 16 residues. In DNA, the CDR3 is TGTGCCAGCAGCAAACAGACAGGGGTCGGTGGAAACACCATATATTTT. It is translated as CASSKQTGVGGNTIYF.

This clone has only a few counts. V and J are TRBV30 and TRBJ1-6; D unresolved. The CDR3 is made up of 13 amino acids. The germline V gene encodes CDR1 GTSNPN and CDR2 SVGIG (reference sequence). Trimming removed 4 bases from V and 9 bases from J, with 13 bases in between. The CDR3 DNA is TGTGCCTGGAAGCCCGGACTGGGTTCACCCCTCCACTTT. Its translation: CAWKPGLGSPLHF.

This clone is labeled as medium-sized (0.01 to 0.1%). The chain has TRBV2 and TRBJ2-3; no reliable D call. Germline lookup yields CDR1 SNHLY and CDR2 FYNNEI. CDR3 length equals 15 residues. With 3 bases removed from V and 4 bases from J, the gap between germline ends came to 14 bases. The CDR3 region is CASSDGRKAPDTQYF. The CDR3 DNA sequence: TGTGCCAGCAGTGATGGAAGGAAGGCCCCAGATACGCAGTATTTT.

This chain links TRBV23-1 with TRBJ2-1, with D uncertain. TRBV23-1 qualifies as an ORF whose function is uncertain. The CDR3 totals 16 residues. V lost 7 bases, J lost 4 bases, and 20 bases lay in between. The CDR3 DNA sequence: TGCGCCAGCAACGGCCGATTCCAGAAGTGGTACAATGAGCAGTTCTTC. Encoded protein: CASNGRFQKWYNEQFF.

The rearrangement links TRBV15 to TRBJ1-2; TRBD1 matches at 8 bases. CDR1 and CDR2 (germline): LNHNV, YYDKDF (reference sequence). There are 15 residues in the CDR3. Losses at the gene ends were 0 bases for V and 3 bases for J; bases not matched to a gene: 3. The CDR3 DNA follows: TGTGCCACCAGCAGAGAGTGGGACAGGCACTATGGCTACACCTTC. This codes for CATSREWDRHYGYTF.

This rearrangement joins TRBV5-4 to TRBJ1-5; weak D call: TRBD1 (5 bases). Germline CDR1 reads SGHNT; CDR2 reads YYREEE (reference sequence). This CDR3 contains 13 residues. The ends were cut back, 5 bases at V and 6 bases at J, with 12 bases in the middle. Written as DNA, the CDR3 is TGTGCCAGCAGTATAATGGGGGGTCAGCCCCAGCATTTT. It translates to CASSIMGGQPQHF.

The chain couples TRBV19 to TRBJ1-1, with D possibly matching TRBD1 (5 bases). Germline V lookup: CDR1 LNHDA, CDR2 SQIVND (reference sequence). V was pared by 3 bases and J by 0 bases, with 14 bases between. This CDR3 comprises 16 residues. CDR3 nucleotide sequence: TGTGCCAGTAGTATTGTTCCACAGGCCGTGAACACTGAAGCTTTCTTT. Encoded protein: CASSIVPQAVNTEAFF.

This sequence joins TRBV5-1 and TRBJ1-3; possibly TRBD1 for D (5 bases). CDR1 is SGHRS and CDR2 is YFSETQ in the germline V gene. This CDR3 comprises 16 residues. The ends were cut back, 0 bases at V and 0 bases at J, with 10 bases in the middle. CDR3 nucleotides: TGCGCCAGCAGCTTGGAGTGGGGCGTCTCTGGAAACACCATATATTTT. As protein: CASSLEWGVSGNTIYF.

The chain uses TRBV6-5 and TRBJ2-5, with TRBD1 matching over 7 bases. The CDR3 has 15 amino acids. After removal of 2 bases from V and 6 bases from J, the junction contained 9 bases not matched to a gene. The V gene's germline CDR1 is MNHEY and CDR2 SVGAGI. The CDR3 protein is CASSYPQGQLKTQYF. The CDR3 DNA reads TGTGCCAGCAGTTACCCCCAGGGACAGTTGAAGACCCAGTACTTC.

V and J are TRBV4-1 and TRBJ1-1; tentative D call: TRBD1 (6 bases). Germline CDR1 reads MGHRA; CDR2 reads YSYEKL. V was pared by 2 bases and J by 3 bases, with 10 bases between. CDR3 length: 14 residues. In DNA form, the CDR3 reads TGCGCCAGCAGCCAAACACAGGGATACACTGAAGCTTTCTTT. This gives the protein CASSQTQGYTEAFF.

This chain joins TRBV5-5 and TRBJ2-7; the D gene is possibly TRBD1 (6 bases). CDR1 is SGHKS, CDR2 YYEKEE, per germline (reference sequence). Trimming pared 4 bases from V and 0 bases from J, leaving 11 bases between. The CDR3 has 14 residues. CDR3 nucleotide sequence: TGTGCCAGCAGCCCGAAAGGGGGCTCCTACGAGCAGTACTTC. This gives the protein CASSPKGGSYEQYF.